This T cell receptor (beta chain) was identified during a study of beta chain features in type 1 diabetes. This CDR3 has 14 amino acids. Of note for this clone: Its antigen is as yet unknown.

Via CD45RO/CCR7/CD25/CD127/CD95/CD27, cells of the CD4+ naive, central memory, regulatory and stem cell-like memory subsets were sorted. Study results and caveats: The study found moderately but significantly shorter TCRB CDR3s in all four CD4+ subsets of Type 1 diabetes patients.

Isolated RNA was reverse transcribed in full, so expressed TCRB transcripts were sequenced. Sequencing used immunoSEQ multiplex PCR; TCRdb keeps in-frame clones, though not all of them. Of about 140,000 clones listed, around 9.3% are singletons. The sequencing sample was made of naive CD4+ T cells from blood. This chain joins TRBV21-1 and TRBJ1-5. TRBV21-1 is a documented pseudogene. The receptor comes from a man between 18 and 35 years old in good health. Here the CDR3 DNA reads TGTGCCAGCAGCAAAGCATATCCTACGAAGCCCCAGCATTTT. Translation: CASSKAYPTKPQHF.